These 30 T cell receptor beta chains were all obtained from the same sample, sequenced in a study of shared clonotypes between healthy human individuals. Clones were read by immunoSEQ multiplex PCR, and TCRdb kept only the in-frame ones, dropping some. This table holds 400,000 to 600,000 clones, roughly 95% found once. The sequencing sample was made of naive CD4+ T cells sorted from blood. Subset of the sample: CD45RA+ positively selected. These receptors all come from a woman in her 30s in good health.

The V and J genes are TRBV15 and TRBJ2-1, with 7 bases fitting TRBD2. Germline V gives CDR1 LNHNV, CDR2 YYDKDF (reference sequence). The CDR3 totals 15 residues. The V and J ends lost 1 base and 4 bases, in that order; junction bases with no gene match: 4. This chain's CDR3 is CATSRAPSGYNEQFF. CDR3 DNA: TGTGCCACCAGCAGAGCCCCTAGCGGATACAATGAGCAGTTCTTC. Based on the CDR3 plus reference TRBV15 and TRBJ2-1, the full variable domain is DAMVIQNPRYQVTQFGKPVTLSCSQTLNHNVMYWYQQKSSQAPKLLFHYYDKDFNNEADTPDNFQSRRPNTSFCFLDIRSPGLGDTAMYLCATSRAPSGYNEQFFGPGTRLTVL.

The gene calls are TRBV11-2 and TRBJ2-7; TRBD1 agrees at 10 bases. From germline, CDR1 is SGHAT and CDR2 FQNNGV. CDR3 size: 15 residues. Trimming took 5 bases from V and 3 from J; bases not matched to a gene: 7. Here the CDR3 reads CASSAPGQGSYEQYF. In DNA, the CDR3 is TGTGCCAGCAGCGCGCCGGGACAGGGGAGCTACGAGCAGTACTTC.

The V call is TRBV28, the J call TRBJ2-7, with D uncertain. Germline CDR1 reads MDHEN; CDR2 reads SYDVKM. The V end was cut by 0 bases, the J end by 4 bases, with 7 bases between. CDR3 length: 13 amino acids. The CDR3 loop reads CASSLWVSYEQYF. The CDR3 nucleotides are TGTGCCAGCAGTTTATGGGTCAGTTACGAGCAGTACTTC. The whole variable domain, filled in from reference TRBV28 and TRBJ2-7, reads DVKVTQSSRYLVKRTGEKVFLECVQDMDHENMFWYRQDPGLGLRLIYFSYDVKMKEKGDIPEGYSVSREKKERFSLILESASTNQTSMYLCASSLWVSYEQYFGPGTRLTVT.

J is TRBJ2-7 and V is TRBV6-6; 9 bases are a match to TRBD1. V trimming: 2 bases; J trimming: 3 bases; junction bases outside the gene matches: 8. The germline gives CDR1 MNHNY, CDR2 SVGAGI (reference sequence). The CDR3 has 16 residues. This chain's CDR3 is CASSYAWDRADYEQYF. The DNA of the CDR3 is TGTGCCAGCAGTTACGCTTGGGACAGGGCGGACTACGAGCAGTACTTC.

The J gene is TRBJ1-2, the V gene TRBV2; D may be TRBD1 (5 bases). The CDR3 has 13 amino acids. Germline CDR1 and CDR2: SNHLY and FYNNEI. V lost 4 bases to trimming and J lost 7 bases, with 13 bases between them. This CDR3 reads CASSAGQGLGYTF. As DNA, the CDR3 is TGTGCCAGCAGTGCTGGGCAGGGTCTTGGCTACACCTTC.

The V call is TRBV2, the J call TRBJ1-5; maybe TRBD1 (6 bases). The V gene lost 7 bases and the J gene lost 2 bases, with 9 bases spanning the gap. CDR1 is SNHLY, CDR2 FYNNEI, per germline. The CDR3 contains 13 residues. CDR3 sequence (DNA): TGTGCCAGCACGGGACAACGCAATCAGCCCCAGCATTTT. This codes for CASTGQRNQPQHF.

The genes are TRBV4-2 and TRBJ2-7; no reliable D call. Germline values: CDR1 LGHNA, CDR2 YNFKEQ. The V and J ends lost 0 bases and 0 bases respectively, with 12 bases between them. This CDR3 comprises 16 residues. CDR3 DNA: TGTGCCAGCAGCCAAGAGGCGGACGCCAGCTCCTACGAGCAGTACTTC. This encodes CASSQEADASSYEQYF.

The CDR3: CASSPRDRDDTEAFF. The CDR3, as DNA: TGTGCCAGCAGCCCTCGGGACAGGGATGACACTGAAGCTTTCTTT. The gene calls are TRBV9 and TRBJ1-1; 9 bases align to TRBD1. The J segment lost 3 bases and the V segment lost 4 bases, leaving 7 bases of the junction unmatched. Germline V gene data show CDR1 as SGDLS and CDR2 as YYNGEE. The CDR3 is 15 residues long.

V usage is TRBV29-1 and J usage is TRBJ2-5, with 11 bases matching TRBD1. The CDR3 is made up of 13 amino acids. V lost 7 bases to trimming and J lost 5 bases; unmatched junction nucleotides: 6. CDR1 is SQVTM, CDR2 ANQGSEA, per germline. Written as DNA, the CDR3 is TGCAGCGCCGGACAGGGGGCTCAGGAGACCCAGTACTTC. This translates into CSAGQGAQETQYF. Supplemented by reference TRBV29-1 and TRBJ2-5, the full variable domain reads SAVISQKPSRDICQRGTSLTIQCQVDSQVTMMFWYRQQPGQSLTLIATANQGSEATYESGFVIDKFPISRPNLTFSTLTVSNMSPEDSSIYLCSAGQGAQETQYFGPGTRLLVL.

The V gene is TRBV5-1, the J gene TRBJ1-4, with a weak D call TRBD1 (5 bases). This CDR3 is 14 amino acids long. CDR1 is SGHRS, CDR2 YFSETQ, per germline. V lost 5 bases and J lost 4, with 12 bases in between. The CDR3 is CASRHRDGNEKLFF. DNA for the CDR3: TGCGCCAGCAGACACCGGGACGGTAATGAAAAACTGTTTTTT. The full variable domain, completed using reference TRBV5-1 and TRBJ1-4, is KAGVTQTPRYLIKTRGQQVTLSCSPISGHRSVSWYQQTPGQGLQFLFEYFSETQRNKGNFPGRFSGRQFSNSRSEMNVSTLELGDSALYLCASRHRDGNEKLFFGSGTQLSVL.

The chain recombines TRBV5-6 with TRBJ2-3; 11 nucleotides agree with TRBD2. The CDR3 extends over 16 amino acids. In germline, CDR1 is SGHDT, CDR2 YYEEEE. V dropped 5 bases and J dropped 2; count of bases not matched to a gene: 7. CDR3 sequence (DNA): TGTGCCAGCAGTAATCTAGCGGGAGGTTTCACAGATACGCAGTATTTT. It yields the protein CASSNLAGGFTDTQYF.

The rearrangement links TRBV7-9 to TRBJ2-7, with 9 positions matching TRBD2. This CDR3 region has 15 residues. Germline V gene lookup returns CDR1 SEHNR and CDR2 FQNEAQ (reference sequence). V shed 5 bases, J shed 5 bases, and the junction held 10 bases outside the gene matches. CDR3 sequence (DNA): TGTGCCAGCAGCGGTTATCCGCGGGGGGGGGACGAGCAGTACTTC. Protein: CASSGYPRGGDEQYF.

The CDR3 bases are TGTGCCAGTAATCCTCTAGCGGGAGTCGGGGAGCTGTTTTTT. It encodes CASNPLAGVGELFF. The genes are TRBV19 and TRBJ2-2; TRBD2 agrees at 10 bases. V shed 7 bases and J 7 bases; nucleotides not matched to a gene: 6. Germline-derived CDR1 and CDR2 are LNHDA and SQIVND (reference sequence). This CDR3 contains 14 residues.

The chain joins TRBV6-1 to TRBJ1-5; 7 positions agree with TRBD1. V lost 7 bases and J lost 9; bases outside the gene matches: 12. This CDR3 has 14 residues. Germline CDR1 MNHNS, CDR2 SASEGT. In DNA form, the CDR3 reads TGTGCCAGCAAAGGCAGGGGGGCCGCTCGGCCCCAGCATTTT. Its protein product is CASKGRGAARPQHF.

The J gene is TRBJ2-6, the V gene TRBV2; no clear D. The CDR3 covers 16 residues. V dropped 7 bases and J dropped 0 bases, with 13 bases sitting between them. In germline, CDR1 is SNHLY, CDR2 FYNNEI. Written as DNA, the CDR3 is TGTGCCAGCACGTGGAACCCGAGCTCTGGGGCCAACGTCCTGACTTTC. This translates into CASTWNPSSGANVLTF.

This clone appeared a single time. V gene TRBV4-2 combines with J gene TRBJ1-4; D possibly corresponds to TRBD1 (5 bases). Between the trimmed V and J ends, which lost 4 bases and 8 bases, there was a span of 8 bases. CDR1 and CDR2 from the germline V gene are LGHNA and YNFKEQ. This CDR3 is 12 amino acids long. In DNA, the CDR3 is TGTGCCAGCAGCCCGCGGACAGAAAAACTGTTTTTT. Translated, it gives CASSPRTEKLFF.

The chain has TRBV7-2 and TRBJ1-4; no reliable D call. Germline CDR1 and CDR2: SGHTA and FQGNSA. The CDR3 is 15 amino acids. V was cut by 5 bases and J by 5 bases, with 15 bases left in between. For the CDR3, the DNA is TGTGCCAGCAGCCTCTTCACGGGGAAAAATGAAAAACTGTTTTTT. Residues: CASSLFTGKNEKLFF.

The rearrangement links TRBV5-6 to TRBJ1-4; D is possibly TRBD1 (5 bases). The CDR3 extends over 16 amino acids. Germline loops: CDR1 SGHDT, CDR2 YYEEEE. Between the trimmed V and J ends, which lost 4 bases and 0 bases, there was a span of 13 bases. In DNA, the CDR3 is TGTGCCAGCAGCGCCGGGACGCCCGCAACTAATGAAAAACTGTTTTTT. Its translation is CASSAGTPATNEKLFF. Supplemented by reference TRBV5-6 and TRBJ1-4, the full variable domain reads DAGVTQSPTHLIKTRGQQVTLRCSPKSGHDTVSWYQQALGQGPQFIFQYYEEEERQRGNFPDRFSGHQFPNYSSELNVNALLLGDSALYLCASSAGTPATNEKLFFGSGTQLSVL.

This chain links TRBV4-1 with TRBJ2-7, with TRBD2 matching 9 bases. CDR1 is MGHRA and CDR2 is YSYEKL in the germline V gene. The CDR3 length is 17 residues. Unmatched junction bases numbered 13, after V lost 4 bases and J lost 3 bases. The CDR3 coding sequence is TGCGCCAGCAGCCGGGGAAACTTTTCGACTAGCGGCTACGAGCAGTACTTC. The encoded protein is CASSRGNFSTSGYEQYF.

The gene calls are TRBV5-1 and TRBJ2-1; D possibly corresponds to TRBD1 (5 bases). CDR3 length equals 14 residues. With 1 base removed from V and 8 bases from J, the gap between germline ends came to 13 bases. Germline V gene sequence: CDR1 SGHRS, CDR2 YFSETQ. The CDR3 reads CASSLRGNIDEQFF. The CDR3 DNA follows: TGCGCCAGCAGCTTGAGGGGTAACATCGATGAGCAGTTCTTC.

This CDR3 is CASSYSYRGARWGYTF. The CDR3 DNA is TGTGCCAGCAGTTACTCTTACAGGGGGGCCAGATGGGGCTACACCTTC. The V and J genes are TRBV6-5 and TRBJ1-2, with 8 bases aligning to TRBD1. Germline CDR1 is MNHEY and CDR2 is SVGAGI. Trimming at V came to 0 bases and at J to 8 bases, leaving 11 bases not matched to a gene. CDR3 length equals 16 residues.

The CDR3 bases are TGTGCCAGCAGTTTATGGGGCACCCGGCAGGGAAGTGGGGCCAACGTCCTGACTTTC. This codes for CASSLWGTRQGSGANVLTF. V and J are TRBV28 and TRBJ2-6; tentative D call: TRBD1 (5 bases). The germline CDR1 and CDR2 sequences are MDHEN and SYDVKM. V lost 0 bases and J lost 3, with 18 bases in between. The CDR3 is 19 amino acids.

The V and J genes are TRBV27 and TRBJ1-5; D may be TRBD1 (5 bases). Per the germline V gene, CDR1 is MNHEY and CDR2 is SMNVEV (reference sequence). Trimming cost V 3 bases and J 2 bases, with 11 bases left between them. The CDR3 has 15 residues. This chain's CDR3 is CASSFVGDGNQPQHF. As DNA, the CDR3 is TGTGCCAGCAGTTTTGTGGGGGATGGCAATCAGCCCCAGCATTTT.

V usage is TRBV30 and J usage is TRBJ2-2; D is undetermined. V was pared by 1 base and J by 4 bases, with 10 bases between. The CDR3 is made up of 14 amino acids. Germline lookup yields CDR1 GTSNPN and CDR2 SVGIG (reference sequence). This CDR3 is CAWSGGMITGELFF. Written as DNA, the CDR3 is TGTGCCTGGAGTGGAGGTATGATCACCGGGGAGCTGTTTTTT.

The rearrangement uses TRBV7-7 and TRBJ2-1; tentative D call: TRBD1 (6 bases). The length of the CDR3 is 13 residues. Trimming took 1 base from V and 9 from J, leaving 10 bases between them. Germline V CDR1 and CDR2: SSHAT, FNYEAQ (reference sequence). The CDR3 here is CASSLDRDGEQFF. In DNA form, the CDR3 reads TGTGCCAGCAGCTTAGACAGGGACGGTGAGCAGTTCTTC.

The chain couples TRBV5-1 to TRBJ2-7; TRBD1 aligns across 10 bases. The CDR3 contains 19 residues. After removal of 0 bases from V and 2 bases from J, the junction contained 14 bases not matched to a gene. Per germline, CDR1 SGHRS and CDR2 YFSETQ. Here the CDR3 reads CASSLGYWTGGLNTYEQYF. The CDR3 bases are TGCGCCAGCAGCTTGGGATATTGGACAGGGGGACTTAACACCTACGAGCAGTACTTC.

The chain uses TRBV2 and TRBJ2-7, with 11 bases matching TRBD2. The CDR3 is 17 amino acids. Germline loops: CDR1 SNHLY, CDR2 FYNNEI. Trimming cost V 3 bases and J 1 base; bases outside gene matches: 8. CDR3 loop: CASSDSVLAGVSYEQYF. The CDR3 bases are TGTGCCAGCAGTGATTCGGTACTAGCGGGAGTGTCCTACGAGCAGTACTTC.

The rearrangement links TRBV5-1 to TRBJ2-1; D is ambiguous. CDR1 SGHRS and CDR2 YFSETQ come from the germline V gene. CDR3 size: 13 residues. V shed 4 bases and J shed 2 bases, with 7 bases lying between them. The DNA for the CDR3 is TGCGCCAGCAGCGCCCTTACCTACAATGAGCAGTTCTTC. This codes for CASSALTYNEQFF.

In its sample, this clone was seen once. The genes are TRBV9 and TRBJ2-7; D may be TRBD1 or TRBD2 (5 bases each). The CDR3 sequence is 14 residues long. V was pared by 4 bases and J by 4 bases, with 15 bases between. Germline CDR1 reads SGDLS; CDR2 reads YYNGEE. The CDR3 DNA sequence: TGTGCCAGCAGCCCCTCGGGACGGCAATACGAGCAGTACTTC. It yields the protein CASSPSGRQYEQYF. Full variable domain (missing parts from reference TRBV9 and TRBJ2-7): DSGVTQTPKHLITATGQRVTLRCSPRSGDLSVYWYQQSLDQGLQFLIQYYNGEERAKGNILERFSAQQFPDLHSELNLSSLELGDSALYFCASSPSGRQYEQYFGPGTRLTVT.

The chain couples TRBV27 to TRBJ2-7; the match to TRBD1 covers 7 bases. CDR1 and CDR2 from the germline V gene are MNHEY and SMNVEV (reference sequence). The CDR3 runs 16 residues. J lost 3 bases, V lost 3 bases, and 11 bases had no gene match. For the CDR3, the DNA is TGTGCCAGCAGTTTGTGGGGACAGCATCAAATCTACGAGCAGTACTTC. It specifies CASSLWGQHQIYEQYF.